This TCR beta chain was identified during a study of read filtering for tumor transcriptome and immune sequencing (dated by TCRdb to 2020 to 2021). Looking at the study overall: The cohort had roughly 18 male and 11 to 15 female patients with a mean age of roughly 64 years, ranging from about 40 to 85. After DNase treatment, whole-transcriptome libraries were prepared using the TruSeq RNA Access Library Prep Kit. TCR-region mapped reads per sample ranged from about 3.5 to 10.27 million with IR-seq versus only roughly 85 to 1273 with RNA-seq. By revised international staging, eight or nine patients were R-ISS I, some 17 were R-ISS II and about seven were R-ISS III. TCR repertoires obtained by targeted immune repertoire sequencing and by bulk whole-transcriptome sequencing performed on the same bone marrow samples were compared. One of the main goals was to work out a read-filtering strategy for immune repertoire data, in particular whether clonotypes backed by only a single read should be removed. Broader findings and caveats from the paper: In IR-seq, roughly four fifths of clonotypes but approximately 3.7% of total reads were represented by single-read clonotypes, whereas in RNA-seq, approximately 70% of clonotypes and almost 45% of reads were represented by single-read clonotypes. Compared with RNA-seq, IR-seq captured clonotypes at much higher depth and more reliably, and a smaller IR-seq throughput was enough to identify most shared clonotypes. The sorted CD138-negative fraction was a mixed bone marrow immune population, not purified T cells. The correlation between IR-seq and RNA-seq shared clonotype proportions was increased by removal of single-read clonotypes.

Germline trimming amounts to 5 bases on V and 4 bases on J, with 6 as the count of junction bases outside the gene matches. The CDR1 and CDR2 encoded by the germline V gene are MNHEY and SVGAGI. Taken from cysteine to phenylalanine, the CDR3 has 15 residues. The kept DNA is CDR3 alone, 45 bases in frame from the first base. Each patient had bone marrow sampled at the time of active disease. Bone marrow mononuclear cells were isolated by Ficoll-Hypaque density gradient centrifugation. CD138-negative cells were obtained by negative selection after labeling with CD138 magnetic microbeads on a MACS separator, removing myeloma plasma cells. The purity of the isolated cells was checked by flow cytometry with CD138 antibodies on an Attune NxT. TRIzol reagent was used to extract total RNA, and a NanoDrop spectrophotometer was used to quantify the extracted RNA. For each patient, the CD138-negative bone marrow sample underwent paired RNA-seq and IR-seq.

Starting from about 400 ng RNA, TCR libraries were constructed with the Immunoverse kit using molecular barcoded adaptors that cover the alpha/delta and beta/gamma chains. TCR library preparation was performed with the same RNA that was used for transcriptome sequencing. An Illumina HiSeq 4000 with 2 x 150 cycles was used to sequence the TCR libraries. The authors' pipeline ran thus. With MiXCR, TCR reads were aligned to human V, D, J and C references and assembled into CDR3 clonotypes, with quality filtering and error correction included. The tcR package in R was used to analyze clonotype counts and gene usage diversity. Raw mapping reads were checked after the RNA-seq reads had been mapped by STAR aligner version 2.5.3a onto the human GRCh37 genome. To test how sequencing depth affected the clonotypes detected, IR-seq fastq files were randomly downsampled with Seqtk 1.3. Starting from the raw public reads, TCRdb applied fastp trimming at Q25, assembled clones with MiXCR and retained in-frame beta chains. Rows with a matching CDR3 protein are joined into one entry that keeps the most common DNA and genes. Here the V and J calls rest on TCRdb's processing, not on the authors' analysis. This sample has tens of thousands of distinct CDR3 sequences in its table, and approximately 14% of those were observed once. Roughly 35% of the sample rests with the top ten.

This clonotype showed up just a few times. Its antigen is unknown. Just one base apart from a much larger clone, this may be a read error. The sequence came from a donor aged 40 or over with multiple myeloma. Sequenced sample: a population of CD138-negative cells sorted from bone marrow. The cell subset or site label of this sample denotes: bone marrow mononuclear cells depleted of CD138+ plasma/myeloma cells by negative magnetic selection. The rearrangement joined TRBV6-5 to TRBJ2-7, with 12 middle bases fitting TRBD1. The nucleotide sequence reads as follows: TGTGCCAGCAGTAGGGGGGACAGGGGGCCGTACGAGCAGTACTTC. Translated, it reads CASSRGDRGPYEQYF.